Sequencing of this TCR beta chain was carried out in a study of T cell responses to AZD1222 COVID-19 vaccine (dated by TCRdb to 2020 to 2022). With respect to the entire study: TCR sequencing covered 233 trial participants: approximately 200 given two doses of AZD1222 and 26 given two doses of MenACWY control vaccine. Enrollment into the trials was organized by age into subgroups of 18-55, 56-69 and 70-plus years, and those subgroups contained approximately 150, 30 and 60 TCR-sequenced participants, respectively. What the research found in general, with its limitations: Vaccine-associated CD4 TCRs spanned the whole spike protein, with dominant responses in regions 160-218 and 743-854. Reportedly, almost half of the unique spike-specific TCRs recognized epitopes lying outside the regions that are mutated in the B.1.351 and B.1.1.7 variants. The 56-69-year group was small, and its depth increase did not reach significance, likely because of low power. Participants were mostly white British, with more females than males. The authors suggested clonal diversity may have been underestimated. Conclusions about previously exposed vaccinees are limited, since just five to seven AZD1222 recipients were seropositive for SARS-CoV-2 at baseline. Because no samples from the day 14 peak response were available, repertoires could be characterized only after the peak T cell response. A significant rise in spike-specific TCR breadth and depth was observed after two AZD1222 doses relative to day 0 and relative to MenACWY recipients.

The junction carries 7 bases between V and J, which are trimmed by 5 bases and 3 bases respectively. The CDR3 runs 13 residues from the cysteine to the phenylalanine. Only the CDR3 DNA stays, 39 bases, in frame from base 1. Taken from the germline V gene, the CDR1 and CDR2 loops are KGHSH and LQKENI. The time point label of this sample denotes: baseline before first vaccination. Vaccinee samples were obtained from the UK trials COV001 and COV002, which included a single-blind randomized controlled phase 2/3 trial of AZD1222 (ChAdOx1 nCoV-19) in healthy adults. For TCRbeta chain sequencing, PBMC samples from trial participants were taken at day 0 and at day 28 after the second dose. The CDR3 regions of human TCRbeta chains were analyzed by immunosequencing. Per the source publication's procedure: Repertoire TCRs were matched against a reference library of SARS-CoV-2-specific TCRs generated with the MIRA antigen-specificity platform. Breadth meant the fraction of unique TCRs that were SARS-CoV-2-associated, whereas depth meant the fraction of total T cells that were SARS-CoV-2-associated. Each spike-specific TCR was assigned to its reactive spike region and to a CD4 or CD8 class using the MIRA data. Log10-transformed breadth and depth values were compared by one-way ANOVA with Sidak's multiple comparisons tests. TCRdb took this table from immuneACCESS and kept in-frame rearrangements with V and J called. Such tables lack part of the clones; where checked against another copy, unresolved V genes explain under half of the gap, and the rest is unexplained. That table is the source of V, J and clone size, and D and trimming were worked out from the DNA. The sample's table covers over 140,000 clones. The top ten clones comprise around 2.4% of the sample.

As concerns this clone: The clone's antigen remains unknown.

The chain employs TRBV18 and TRBJ2-2; D gene: possibly TRBD2, on 6 matching bases. Sequenced material: peripheral blood. This sequence was found in an adult in good health. The CDR3 has the sequence CASSERDTGELFF. Read as DNA, the sequence is TGTGCCAGCTCAGAGCGGGACACCGGGGAGCTGTTTTTT.